The rows below give T cell receptor beta chains drawn from one sample of a study of PD-1 blockade in classical Hodgkin lymphoma. Here immunoSEQ multiplex PCR was the method, and the copy in TCRdb shows in-frame clones only, minus some. Among around 53,000 clones listed, approximately 76% were seen once. This material consisted of peripheral blood mononuclear cells (PBMCs), taken before the fourth cycle of nivolumab. These receptors were obtained from a human donor with classical Hodgkin lymphoma. Each CDR3 is given with its conserved first and last residue. The order of the fields is clone size, J gene, D gene, V gene, CDR3 protein, CDR3 DNA. A D gene is named only where the DNA matches it firmly. Some rows mark clone size as missing; the rest say once, few, many or name a class of expanded clone.

>NA|TRBJ2-1|NA|TRBV11-3
CASSFQTDYNEQFF
TGTGCCAGCAGCTTCCAGACTGACTACAATGAGCAGTTCTTC
>NA|TRBJ2-5|TRBD2|TRBV30
CAWSVIGGLAGGKRETQYF
TGTGCCTGGAGTGTGATAGGTGGACTAGCGGGAGGAAAAAGAGAGACCCAGTACTTC
>few|TRBJ1-1|NA|TRBV4-1
CASSQANFLGANTEAFF
TGCGCCAGCAGCCAAGCGAACTTTTTGGGGGCGAACACTGAAGCTTTCTTT
>NA|TRBJ1-5|TRBD1|TRBV28
CASSRPGQGYQPQHF
TGTGCCAGCAGTAGACCGGGACAGGGATATCAGCCCCAGCATTTT
>NA|TRBJ1-1|NA|TRBV25-1
CASSPGGNTEAFF
TGTGCCAGCAGTCCTGGGGGGAACACTGAAGCTTTCTTT
>NA|TRBJ2-1|NA|TRBV7-8
CASSLVGLPLNEQFF
TGTGCCAGCAGCTTAGTAGGACTCCCCCTCAATGAGCAGTTCTTC
>NA|TRBJ1-5|TRBD1|TRBV6-1
CASSDGMPGQDGSAVQPQHF
TGTGCCAGCAGTGACGGAATGCCGGGACAGGATGGGAGTGCTGTCCAGCCCCAGCATTTT
>NA|TRBJ2-3|NA|TRBV7-2
CASSPWDTQYF
TGTGCCAGCAGCCCTTGGGATACGCAGTATTTT
>NA|TRBJ2-1|TRBD2|TRBV28
CASRAGGGRAFNEQFF
TGTGCCAGCAGGGCGGGCGGCGGGAGGGCATTCAATGAGCAGTTCTTC
>NA|TRBJ2-7|NA|TRBV14
CASSHSHEQYF
TGTGCCAGCAGCCACAGCCACGAGCAGTACTTC
>NA|TRBJ2-5|NA|TRBV4-1
CASQARGEETQYF
TGCGCCAGTCAGGCGAGGGGGGAAGAGACCCAGTACTTC
>NA|TRBJ1-2|NA|TRBV19
CASYTREPGGGYTF
TGTGCCAGCTACACACGGGAGCCGGGAGGTGGCTACACCTTC